The 5 T cell receptor beta chains given below trace back to one sample, sequenced in a study of T cell responses to AZD1222 COVID-19 vaccine (dated by TCRdb to the early 2020s). The library was made by the immunoSEQ multiplex PCR assay. TCRdb took over this immuneACCESS table, retaining in-frame rearrangements with V and J assigned. Such tables are incomplete; in checked studies, under half of the missing clones stem from an unresolved V gene, and the remainder is unexplained. This sample gives some 62,000 clones in total; more than 70% of them show up just once. The ten biggest clones cover 11% to 15% of the sample. The sample's time point label is to be understood as: baseline before first vaccination. Sample: peripheral blood, taken on day 0 of AZD1222 vaccination. The receptors were gathered from an adult in good health.

The chain employs TRBV12-3 or TRBV12-4 and TRBJ1-2, with 7 bases matching TRBD1. The CDR3 is 12 residues long. V was clipped by 5 bases and J by 8 bases; unmatched bases: 5. In nucleotides, the CDR3 is TGTGCCAGCAGTACGTACAGGGGCGGCTACACCTTC. This translates into CASSTYRGGYTF.

This clone is labeled as medium-sized (0.01 to 0.1%). The chain is built from TRBV30 and TRBJ1-6; possible D gene TRBD1, 5 bases. The CDR3 has 14 residues. CDR1 GTSNPN and CDR2 SVGIG come from the germline V gene (reference sequence). Deletions cut 7 bases from V and 4 bases from J, with 14 bases between. In DNA form, the CDR3 reads TGTGCCTCGACAGTTAAACTATATAATTCACCCCTCCACTTT. Translated, it gives CASTVKLYNSPLHF.

This clone was seen once. This sequence joins TRBV7-9 and TRBJ2-7, with D possibly being TRBD1 (6 bases). Germline V gives CDR1 SEHNR, CDR2 FQNEAQ (reference sequence). This CDR3 region has 14 residues. Deletions cut 5 bases from V and 2 bases from J, with 13 bases between. The CDR3 here is CASSPTQGPYEQYF. The DNA for the CDR3 is TGTGCCAGCAGCCCCACCCAGGGGCCCTACGAGCAGTACTTC.

The CDR3, as DNA: TGTGCCAGCAGGGGAGGGAGACGTGGGGCCAACGTCCTGACTTTC. The encoded protein is CASRGGRRGANVLTF. The J gene is TRBJ2-6, the V gene TRBV28; 7 bases agree with TRBD2. Trimming took 6 bases from V and 3 from J; bases not matched to a gene: 5. In germline, CDR1 is MDHEN, CDR2 SYDVKM. CDR3 length: 15 amino acids.

V usage is TRBV4-1 and J usage is TRBJ2-1, with 8 positions matching TRBD1. Trimming at V came to 2 bases and at J to 6 bases, leaving 6 bases not matched to a gene. The CDR3 sequence is 15 residues long. Germline loops: CDR1 MGHRA, CDR2 YSYEKL. This chain's CDR3 is CASSQLRDRFNEQFF. The DNA of the CDR3 is TGCGCCAGCAGCCAACTTCGGGACAGGTTCAATGAGCAGTTCTTC.